This T cell receptor beta chain was sequenced for a study of T-cell memory formation after mild COVID-19. Across the study: Across donors, TCR clusters were largely donor specific. Study outcomes and limitations: Among contracting clones, CD4+ were mainly CM/EM and CD8+ enriched in EMRA. Memory sampled before infection contained some responding clones, suggesting cross-reactive memory joined.

V was pared by 6 bases and J by 1 base, with 8 bases of the junction left unmatched. The CDR3 runs to 18 residues. Germline V gene lookup returns CDR1 SEHNR and CDR2 FQNEAQ (reference sequence). A few counts support this clonotype. Its antigen remains unknown. TCRdb reprocessed the 5' RACE reads via MiXCR and lists one record per CDR3 protein. In the table there are 90,000 to 120,000 distinct CDR3 sequences, roughly an eighth of which are singletons. The receptor was isolated from a man between 18 and 29 years old who had mild COVID-19 (a few samples of this study predate the infection). Cell type and time point are not known. The V call is TRBV7-9, the J call TRBJ2-1; 14 bases are a match to TRBD2. The material sequenced was PBMCs or a T cell subset sorted from them (not recorded which). The CDR3 region has the DNA TGTGCCAGCAGTCCGTGGACTAGCGGGGGGATGTCCTACAATGAGCAGTTCTTC. Translated: CASSPWTSGGMSYNEQFF.